This T cell receptor (beta chain) derives from a study of CD8+ T cells in alopecia areata. Study as a whole: Using the percentage of affected scalp area, treated patients' severity was scored. Whole-study findings and limits: Scalp clonality dropped significantly under tofacitinib, as did expanded CD8+ top-100 clones. Higher clonality was seen in lesional scalp than in normal scalp, especially in alopecia totalis/universalis. Possibly as an HLA-related effect, TCR sharing across patients appeared less clear than in mice.

This clone was counted a few times. The antigen is unknown. Sequencing templates came from extracted RNA that was reverse transcribed into cDNA. The method was immunoSEQ multiplex PCR; TCRdb's version includes in-frame clones alone and lacks a portion of them. The sample consists of under 200,000 clones, about three fifths of them appearing once. Treatment: oral pan-JAK inhibitor, 5-10 mg twice daily. Material: CD4+ T cells sorted from blood, obtained at week 4, from a patient treated with tofacitinib. The receptor comes from a human donor with alopecia areata.

CDR3 sequence: CATSRDKGLAGTGELFF. In nucleotides, the CDR3 is TGTGCCACCAGCAGAGATAAGGGACTAGCTGGCACCGGGGAGCTGTTTTTT. The chain has TRBV15 and TRBJ2-2, with 9 bases that match TRBD2. The CDR3 runs 17 residues. V dropped 0 bases and J dropped 4; count of bases not matched to a gene: 6. Per the germline V gene, CDR1 is LNHNV and CDR2 is YYDKDF (reference sequence).